This T cell receptor beta chain appears in the sequencing data of a study of beta chain features in type 1 diabetes (dated by TCRdb to 2017 to 2018). For the wider study: Mean age, gender distribution, total cell number and subset yield were not different between patients and healthy donors. Regulatory and stem cell-like memory subsets were obtained from only 8 patients and about eight healthy donors, while naive and central memory subsets were obtained from all 30 or so donors. In the study, recently diagnosed type 1 diabetes patients and matched healthy donors were compared on the TCRB repertoires of their sorted circulating CD4+ T cell subsets. A total of some 100,000,000 sorted cells were examined across all samples, and a strong correlation was observed between cell number per subset and RNA yield. The study at large found these results: Only small numbers of individuals were included in the HLA sub-analyses, which left unresolved whether HLA type had any influence on TCRB rearrangement. Type 1 diabetes patients showed a moderate but significant shortening of TCRB CDR3 length in all four CD4+ subsets. Shorter templates might be favored by PCR, yet because patient and control samples were amplified and corrected together, any such skew would affect both groups equally. Naive, central memory and regulatory TCRB repertoires appeared to be more alike among patients than among healthy donors. Patients with type 1 diabetes made fewer insertions and deleted more nucleotides at VDJ recombination sites, implying thymic rearrangement abnormalities. Because cDNA was sequenced instead of genomic DNA, highly expressing activated cells could be over-represented, though the groups showed no difference in activation or CD3 levels.

The entire amount of isolated RNA was reverse transcribed using the High Capacity cDNA Reverse Transcription Kit, so the sequenced TCRB transcripts were expressed ones. Deep immunoSEQ sequencing was performed on naive, central memory and regulatory T cell samples, with an average of roughly 4 million total reads per sample. Sorted cells were lysed in RLT buffer, and RNA was extracted using DNase-treated RNeasy Micro or Mini kits according to cell number. To prevent cross-contamination, every cell subset was processed on its own, while patient and healthy donor samples were processed together. The immunoSEQ multiplex PCR was used to amplify TCRB sequences from cDNA, generating 87-bp fragments that spanned the CDR3 region. Sequencing of the amplicons was performed on the Illumina HiSeq platform. Per the authors' processing: PCR bias was corrected computationally using synthetic template baselines, and reads within Hamming distance 2 were collapsed, with unmergeable singletons discarded. By aligning reads against IMGT, V, D and J genes, CDR3 length, and insertions or deletions at six rearrangement sites were assigned. Within each subset, clonotype counts were normalized to sorted cell number, after which true diversity and Gini coefficients were computed with the tcR R package. The overlap coefficient, calculated on TCRB nucleotide sequences, was used to quantify repertoire sharing. Out-of-frame TCRB sequences from naive cells were analyzed as a proxy for the pre-selection repertoire. The table comes from immuneACCESS by way of TCRdb, which keeps in-frame sequences with V and J called. Part of the clones is missing from these tables; in studies checked, under half for an unresolved V gene and the rest for unknown reasons. That table furnishes V, J and clone size, whereas the DNA furnished D and trimming. Within this sample are about 700,000 clones, with roughly 13% of them counted one time only. The top ten clones comprise 0.022% of the sample.

As regards this clone: Its cognate antigen has yet to be identified. No much larger clone exists at a distance of one base, and base qualities are not known.

A single peripheral blood draw of approximately 120 mL on average was collected from each donor into heparinised tubes. Using a panel that included CD45RO, CCR7, CD25, CD127, CD95 and CD27, naive, central memory, regulatory and stem cell-like memory CD4+ T cells were sorted on a BD FACSAria II. Purity was above 95% for every sorted population. PBMCs were isolated immediately by Lymphoprep density gradient centrifugation and stained directly without culture. To minimize batch effects, samples were stained and sorted in pairs, one healthy donor with one patient per experiment. Sequences were obtained from naive CD4+ T cells from blood. The sample's cell subset or site label, decoded: true naive CD4+ T cells. The clonotype originates from a man between 18 and 35 years old with type 1 diabetes.

The encoded CDR3 is CASSWKPDQPQHF. The sequenced DNA: TGTGCCAGCAGCTGGAAACCGGATCAGCCCCAGCATTTT. Here the chain combines TRBV7-2 and TRBJ1-5; the D gene identity is not certain. The germline V gene yields SGHTA for CDR1 and FQGNSA for CDR2. The CDR3 holds 13 amino acids from the cysteine to the phenylalanine. Only the CDR3 DNA stays, 39 bases, in frame from base 1. The V end loses 4 bases and the J end loses 5 bases, and a stretch of 9 bases separates them.